This TCR beta chain appears in the sequencing data of a study of blood T cell repertoires in COVID-19. Study details: From T cells, B-cell-depleted T cells, or PBMCs came the material, which was cDNA or gDNA.

Per the study methods: Reference gene primer amplification gave nucleated cell count estimates. Only in-frame clones appear in the TCRdb table, and some are missing; sequencing was by immunoSEQ multiplex PCR. D and trimming come from the DNA, and the V and J calls and clone size come from that table. The profile shows roughly 360,000 clones, around nine tenths of them singletons. Participants spanned ages about 18 to 100 years and resided in roughly 22 US areas. Participants had their cohort set by participant-reported clinical history. This clone was recorded once. The CDR3 has 14 residues. V dropped 4 bases and J dropped 0 bases, with 4 bases sitting between them. CDR1 is PRHDT and CDR2 is FYEKMQ in the germline V gene (reference sequence).

The sample was PBMCs or T cells enriched from blood (not recorded which). This sequence originates from a woman younger than 45 with acute COVID-19. This chain links TRBV13 with TRBJ2-6; no clear D gene. CDR3 nucleotide sequence: TGTGCCAGCAGCTACAGCTCTGGGGCCAACGTCCTGACTTTC. It translates to CASSYSSGANVLTF.